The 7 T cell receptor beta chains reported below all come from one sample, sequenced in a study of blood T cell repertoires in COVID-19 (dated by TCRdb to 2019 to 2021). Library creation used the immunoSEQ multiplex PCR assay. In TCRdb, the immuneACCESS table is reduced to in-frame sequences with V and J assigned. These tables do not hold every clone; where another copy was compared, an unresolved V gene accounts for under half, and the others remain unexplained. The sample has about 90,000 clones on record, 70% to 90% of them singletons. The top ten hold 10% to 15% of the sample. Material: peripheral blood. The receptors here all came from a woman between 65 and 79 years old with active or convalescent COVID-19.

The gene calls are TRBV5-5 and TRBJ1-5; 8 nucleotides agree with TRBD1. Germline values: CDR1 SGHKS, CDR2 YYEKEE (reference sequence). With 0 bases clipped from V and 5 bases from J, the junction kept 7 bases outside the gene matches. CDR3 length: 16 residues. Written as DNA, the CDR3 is TGTGCCAGCAGCTTGGCCCTGACAGGGGTTTATCAGCCCCAGCATTTT. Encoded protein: CASSLALTGVYQPQHF.

DNA of the CDR3: TGTGCCAGCAGTTCCGACGCATTCGCGGGAACTTACAATGAGCAGTTCTTC. It codes for CASSSDAFAGTYNEQFF. The genes are TRBV28 and TRBJ2-1; tentatively, D is TRBD2 (6 bases). Trimming took 4 bases from V and 4 from J, leaving 20 bases between them. This CDR3 has 17 residues. Germline V gene lookup returns CDR1 MDHEN and CDR2 SYDVKM.

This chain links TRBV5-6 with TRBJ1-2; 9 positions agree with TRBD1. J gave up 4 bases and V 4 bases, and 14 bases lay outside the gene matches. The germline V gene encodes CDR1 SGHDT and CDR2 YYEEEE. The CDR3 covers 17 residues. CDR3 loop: CASSPGTGLSRSYGYTF. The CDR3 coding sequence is TGTGCCAGCAGCCCGGGGACAGGGCTATCCCGAAGCTATGGCTACACCTTC.

In DNA, the CDR3 is TGTGCCAGCAGCCCCGGACTATATGGCTACACCTTC. Encoded protein: CASSPGLYGYTF. This rearrangement joins TRBV7-2 to TRBJ1-2; D unresolved. This CDR3 spans 12 amino acids. Per the germline V gene, CDR1 is SGHTA and CDR2 is FQGNSA. Trimming removed 5 bases from V and 5 bases from J, with 9 bases in between.

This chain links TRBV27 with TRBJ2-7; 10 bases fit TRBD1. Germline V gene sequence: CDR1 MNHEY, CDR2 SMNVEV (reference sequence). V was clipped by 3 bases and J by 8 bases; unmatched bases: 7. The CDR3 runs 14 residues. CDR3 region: CASSLPGQGFQQYF. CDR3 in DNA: TGTGCCAGCAGTTTGCCGGGACAGGGGTTCCAGCAGTACTTC.

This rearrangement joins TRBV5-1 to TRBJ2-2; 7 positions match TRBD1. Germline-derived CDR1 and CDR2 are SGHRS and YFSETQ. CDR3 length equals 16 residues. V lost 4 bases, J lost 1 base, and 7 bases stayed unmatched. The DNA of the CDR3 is TGCGCCAGCAGCCTACGGACAGGAGGGAACACCGGGGAGCTGTTTTTT. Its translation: CASSLRTGGNTGELFF.

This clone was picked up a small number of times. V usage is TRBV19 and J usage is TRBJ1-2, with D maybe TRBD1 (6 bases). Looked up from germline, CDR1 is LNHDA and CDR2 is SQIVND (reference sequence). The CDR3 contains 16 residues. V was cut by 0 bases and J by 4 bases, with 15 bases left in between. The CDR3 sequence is CASSIDEAGAGYGYTF. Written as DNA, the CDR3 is TGTGCCAGTAGTATAGATGAGGCGGGGGCTGGCTATGGCTACACCTTC.